This T cell receptor (beta chain) appears in the sequencing data of a study of blood T cell repertoires in COVID-19. Germline trimming cut 4 bases from V and 10 bases from J; bases unmatched to any gene: 6. CDR1 and CDR2 (germline): LGHDT, YNNKEL (reference sequence). The length of the CDR3 is 12 residues. Recovery meant two consecutive negative NP/OP PCR tests, professional clearance, or resolved symptoms. Sequencing used immunoSEQ multiplex PCR; TCRdb keeps in-frame clones, though not all of them. Among about 240,000 clones listed, about 89% were seen once. The sample was PBMCs or T cells enriched from blood (not recorded which). The sequence was collected from a woman aged 25 to 45 who had recovered from COVID-19. This chain links TRBV3-1 (or the pseudogene TRBV3-2) with TRBJ1-1, with TRBD1 matching over 7 bases. The CDR3 region has the DNA TGTGCCAGCAGCCCCCAGACAGGGCCAGCTTTCTTT. Encoded protein: CASSPQTGPAFF.